The sequence of this TCR beta chain was determined in a study of blood T cell repertoires in COVID-19. Whole-study context: Researchers got acute and convalescent COVID-19 samples from the United States, Italy and Spain. From T cells, B-cell-depleted T cells, or PBMCs came the material, which was cDNA or gDNA.

In the authors' workflow: Nucleated cell number was recorded as an estimate derived from reference gene primer amplification. Sequenced by immunoSEQ multiplex PCR; TCRdb stores in-frame clones only, minus some. V, J and clone size reflect that table, while D and trimming were determined from the DNA. This sample has around 100,000 clones, with about 91% found just once. The CDR3 sequence is 15 residues long. The V gene end was trimmed by 9 bases and the J gene end by 4 bases; junction bases not matched to a gene: 10. Germline V gene lookup returns CDR1 SGHNT and CDR2 YYREEE (reference sequence). The sequencing input was peripheral blood. The clonotype originates from a human donor in a cohort sampled during active COVID-19. The V and J genes are TRBV5-4 and TRBJ2-1, with TRBD2 matching 10 bases. In nucleotides, the CDR3 is TGTGCCATCGCTATAGCGGGGGGACCTTACAATGAGCAGTTCTTC. Translated: CAIAIAGGPYNEQFF.